The clone carrying this TCR beta chain was counted ten times or more. This sample was included in a study of T cells in Graves' hyperthyroidism and ophthalmopathy. Study details: Once the initial diagnosis was made, peripheral blood was obtained before any treatment.

Stability of Graves' hyperthyroidism was defined as absent ophthalmopathy progression within 18 months. Source material for PBMCs was 10 ml fresh peripheral blood. There were TCR beta CDR3 regions amplified from RNA transcripts. An initial round of RT-PCR targeting the TCR CDR3 relied on the HTBI primer set. MiXCR was run by TCRdb on the multiplex PCR reads, yielding one entry per CDR3 protein. The repertoire has 800,000 or so distinct CDR3 sequences, over 35% of them found once; the top ten carry over 8%. The CDR3 has 12 amino acids. V was cut by 11 bases and J by 6 bases, with 13 bases left in between. Germline CDR1 is ENHRY and CDR2 is SYGVKD.

What was sequenced was blood. V gene TRBV10-3 combines with J gene TRBJ2-2, with D perhaps TRBD2 (6 bases). This receptor was obtained from a man in his late teens or twenties with Graves' hyperthyroidism. CDR3 nucleotides: TGTGCCTCCAAAGGCGGGGCCGGGGAGCTGTTTTTT. This codes for CASKGGAGELFF.